The entry that follows covers one T cell receptor beta chain sequence. Its antigen is as yet unknown. The data derive from a study of T cell responses to AZD1222 COVID-19 vaccine. Study-wide findings and caveats: Per reports, nearly half of all spike-specific TCRs target regions that are unmutated in variants.

Repertoires were generated with immunoSEQ multiplex PCR, while TCRdb's copy carries only in-frame clones and drops some. The table records 200,000 or so clones, almost 95% of them present only once. Germline V gene sequence: CDR1 MNHEY, CDR2 SVGAGI. The ends lost 10 bases at V and 1 base at J; junction bases unmatched: 6. CDR3 size: 13 residues. Sequencing was performed on peripheral blood, taken on day 0 of AZD1222 vaccination. The clonotype was recovered from an adult in good health. V gene TRBV6-5 combines with J gene TRBJ2-5, with TRBD2 matching over 7 bases. CDR3 sequence (DNA): TGTGCCACCCGAGGGAGGGCCCAAGAGACCCAGTACTTC. Residues: CATRGRAQETQYF.